Listed below are T cell receptor beta chains from one sample, sequenced in a study of OX40 agonist ivuxolimab in advanced cancers. Assay used: immunoSEQ multiplex PCR; TCRdb lists only in-frame clones, some missing. The sample lists tens of thousands of clones; 90% were seen once. The starting material was CD4+ or CD8+ T cells sorted from blood, obtained in a trial of the OX40 agonist ivuxolimab. The origin of the receptors is an adult with an advanced solid tumor such as melanoma, head and neck, liver or kidney cancer. The CDR3 runs from the conserved cysteine through the conserved F or W. A D gene is named only where the DNA matches it firmly. Rows give clone size only sometimes, using once, few, many, or a class for an expanded clone.

>TRBJ2-6|once|NA|TRBV28
TGTGCCAGCAGTCCCGCCTCTGGGGCCAACGTCCTGACTTTC
CASSPASGANVLTF
>TRBJ2-1|once|NA|TRBV5-5
TGTGCCAGCAGCCAGGACGGCAGCTCCTACAATGAGCAGTTCTTC
CASSQDGSSYNEQFF
>TRBJ2-7|NA|NA|TRBV18
TGTGCCAGCTCACCAAGGTACGGTCAGGTGAGCTCCTACGAGCAGTACTTC
CASSPRYGQVSSYEQYF
>TRBJ2-4|NA|TRBD2|TRBV30
TGTGCCTGGAACCAAAGGGCTAGCGGGAGACCCACGTCGGGAAACATTCAGTACTTC
CAWNQRASGRPTSGNIQYF
>TRBJ2-1|NA|TRBD2|TRBV19
TGTGCCAGTAGTCTAAGACTAGCGGGAGGTTCTCGCTCCTACAATGAGCAGTTCTTC
CASSLRLAGGSRSYNEQFF
>TRBJ1-6|NA|NA|TRBV4-1
TGCGCCAGCAGCTCAGACAGTAGCTCCTATAATTCACCCCTCCACTTT
CASSSDSSSYNSPLHF
>TRBJ2-3|NA|NA|TRBV14
TGTGCCAGCAGCCTCCTTTACGGGGTCACAGATACGCAGTATTTT
CASSLLYGVTDTQYF
>TRBJ2-5|once|NA|TRBV5-1
TGCGCCAGCAGCTCACCCCCGAGCGGAGAGACCCAGTACTTC
CASSSPPSGETQYF
>TRBJ1-5|once|TRBD1|TRBV16
TGTGCCAGCGGGACAGGCACTAGCAATCAGCCCCAGCATTTT
CASGTGTSNQPQHF
>TRBJ2-3|NA|NA|TRBV7-3
TGTGCCAGCAGCCAGGCGGGCACAGATACGCAGTATTTT
CASSQAGTDTQYF
>TRBJ1-1|NA|TRBD1|TRBV6-4
TGTGCCAGCAGCCGGGACAGGGCAATGAACACTGAAGCTTTCTTT
CASSRDRAMNTEAFF
>TRBJ2-7|NA|TRBD2|TRBV4-3
TGCGCCAGCAGCGTTGGACTAGCGGGCTCCTACGAGCAGTACTTC
CASSVGLAGSYEQYF
>TRBJ2-7|NA|NA|TRBV7-9
TGTGCCAGCAGCACGGGACGCGCCTACGAGCAGTACTTC
CASSTGRAYEQYF
>TRBJ2-7|NA|NA|TRBV19
TGTGCCAGTAGTATAGAGGCCGCCTACGAGCAGTACTTC
CASSIEAAYEQYF
>TRBJ1-1|NA|TRBD1|TRBV7-2
TGTGCCAGCGGGAAGACAGGGGCAGCAGCTGAAGCTTTCTTT
CASGKTGAAAEAFF
>TRBJ2-1|NA|NA|TRBV18
TGTGCCAGCTCACCACCACTAGTGAATGAGCAGTTCTTC
CASSPPLVNEQFF
>TRBJ1-4|NA|TRBD1|TRBV5-6
TGTGCCAGCAGCTGGGGACAGGGGGCGGAAAAACTGTTTTTT
CASSWGQGAEKLFF
>TRBJ1-2|NA|NA|TRBV28
TGTGCCAGCAGCATCGGGGCCTTTGGCTACACCTTC
CASSIGAFGYTF
>TRBJ2-6|NA|TRBD2|TRBV7-9
TGTGCCAGCAGCGACGGGGGGTCCGGGGCCAACGTCCTGACTTTC
CASSDGGSGANVLTF
>TRBJ2-7|once|TRBD1|TRBV5-1
TGCGCCAGCAGCCCCAGACAGGGGGCCTACGAGCAGTACTTC
CASSPRQGAYEQYF
>TRBJ2-3|NA|NA|TRBV6-5
TGTGCCAGCGCCACATTCACAGATACGCAGTATTTT
CASATFTDTQYF
>TRBJ2-1|NA|TRBD2|TRBV28
TGTGCCAGCAGGGAGCGGGAGCGTGGTGAGCAGTTCTTC
CASRERERGEQFF
>TRBJ2-1|NA|NA|TRBV6-4
TGTGCCAGCAGTGTTCTGCCGACCCCCTTGGGTGAGCAGTTCTTC
CASSVLPTPLGEQFF
>TRBJ1-5|few|NA|TRBV6-4
TGTGCCAGCAGTGAACGGCCCATTTCGGGTCAGCCCCAGCATTTT
CASSERPISGQPQHF
>TRBJ2-5|few|TRBD1|TRBV5-1
TGCGCCAGCAGCTTTTCCGGGACAGGCCAAGAGACCCAGTACTTC
CASSFSGTGQETQYF
>TRBJ2-3|NA|TRBD1|TRBV5-1
TGCGCCAGCGGACAGGGAGGCGGTACAGATACGCAGTATTTT
CASGQGGGTDTQYF
>TRBJ2-6|few|NA|TRBV9
TGTGCCAGCAGCGTCACTTCTTCTGGGGCCAACGTCCTGACTTTC
CASSVTSSGANVLTF
>TRBJ2-3|NA|TRBD2|TRBV28
TGTGCCAGCAGTTCCCCGGGACTAGCGGGTCCCACAGATACGCAGTATTTT
CASSSPGLAGPTDTQYF
>TRBJ2-4|NA|TRBD2|TRBV9
TGTGCCAGCAGCGTACCGAGCGGGAGGCTAGCCAAAAACATTCAGTACTTC
CASSVPSGRLAKNIQYF
>TRBJ2-3|NA|NA|TRBV14
TGTGCCAGCAGCCAAGATTTAGGGGTCGTCTGTATTAGCACAGATACGCAGTATTTT
CASSQDLGVVCISTDTQYF
>TRBJ2-2|NA|NA|TRBV18
TGTGCCAGCTCACCATCGACAGGTGTGGCCGGGGAGCTGTTTTTT
CASSPSTGVAGELFF
>TRBJ2-5|few|NA|TRBV18
TGTGCCAGCTCACCCGGGGAGGAGGGATCCCCGGAGACCCAGTACTTC
CASSPGEEGSPETQYF
>TRBJ1-1|NA|NA|TRBV6-6
TGTGCCAGCAGTTACGCACAGGGTTTGGTAGCTTTCTTT
CASSYAQGLVAFF
>TRBJ2-3|NA|NA|TRBV5-4
TGTGCCAGCAGCCCCCGCCGCCTGAGCGGCGGCACAGATACGCAGTATTTT
CASSPRRLSGGTDTQYF
>TRBJ2-1|NA|TRBD2|TRBV28
TGTGCCAGCAGTCTGACTAGCGGGAGGGGTGAGCAGTTCTTC
CASSLTSGRGEQFF
>TRBJ2-1|NA|NA|TRBV7-3
TGTGCCAGCAGCTCCCGGTCGGGCAATGAGCAGTTCTTC
CASSSRSGNEQFF
>TRBJ2-3|once|NA|TRBV6-1
TGTGCCAGCAGTGAAGCGGGAGGTCTTAGCACAGATACGCAGTATTTT
CASSEAGGLSTDTQYF
>TRBJ2-7|NA|NA|TRBV19
TGTGCCAGTAGTACCTGGGACGGGAGCTCCTACGAGCAGTACTTC
CASSTWDGSSYEQYF
>TRBJ1-5|NA|NA|TRBV6-5
TGTGCCAGCAGTTCTAGGGATAGCAATCAGCCCCAGCATTTT
CASSSRDSNQPQHF
>TRBJ1-4|NA|TRBD1|TRBV6-6
TGTGCCAGCAGTCCGGGACAGGGGTGGAAGGATGAAAAACTGTTTTTT
CASSPGQGWKDEKLFF
>TRBJ1-2|NA|NA|TRBV7-3
TGTGCCAGCAGCTGCCGGTTCGGTGTGAGAGAGGATGGCTACACCTTC
CASSCRFGVREDGYTF
>TRBJ2-1|NA|TRBD2|TRBV20-1
TGCAGTGCTAGAGAGGGACTAGAGCAGTTCTTC
CSAREGLEQFF
>TRBJ2-2|NA|NA|TRBV6-5
TGTGCCAGCAGTTACTCGGGACGGTCAAACACCGGGGAGCTGTTTTTT
CASSYSGRSNTGELFF
>TRBJ1-4|NA|NA|TRBV5-6
TGTGCCAGCAGCTTGCAGCCTGTGCGAGAGGAAAAACTGTTTTTT
CASSLQPVREEKLFF
>TRBJ2-1|NA|NA|TRBV18
TGTGCCAGCTCACCGGGACTGGGACAATATCTGGATGAGCAGTTCTTC
CASSPGLGQYLDEQFF